This paragraph covers one T cell receptor (beta chain) sequence. Its recognized antigen is unknown. No much larger clone exists at a distance of one base, and base qualities are not known. This sample stems from a study of regulatory and conventional T cells in breast cancer (dated by TCRdb to between 2015 and 2017). The library was generated by PCR. Instrument used: Illumina MiSeq. TCRdb reworked the public reads: Q25 trimming with fastp, MiXCR clone assembly, productive beta chains retained. Entries that share a CDR3 protein sequence are merged under the most common genes and DNA. For this sample the table gives approximately 9,500 distinct CDR3 sequences, of which around a third were detected only once. The ten largest clones represent roughly 6% of the sample. Unmatched junction bases come to 14, with V trimmed by 6 bases and J by 8 bases. Including cysteine and phenylalanine, the CDR3 has 16 amino acids. Just CDR3 DNA is preserved here, 48 bases in frame from base 1.

The TCR originated in a male donor in good health. Material: conventional T cells from blood. The rearrangement combines TRBV12-3 or TRBV12-4 with TRBJ1-5; TRBD1 agrees with 9 junctional bases. CDR3 sequence: CASSHRRTGEVEPQHF. The DNA reads as follows: TGTGCCAGCAGCCATAGAAGGACAGGGGAGGTTGAGCCCCAGCATTTT.